This T cell receptor beta chain was observed in a study of cytomegalovirus exposure and HLA in healthy donors. This clone came up a few times. The antigen is unknown. The PCR employed 60 Vbeta primers together with 13 Jbeta primers. Profiling relied on immunoSEQ multiplex PCR, and the TCRdb table lists in-frame clones only, not all of them. The profile covers about 270,000 clones, with around two thirds appearing a single time and about 2.2% taken by the ten largest. Trimming left V 0 bases short and J 1 base short, with 7 bases between. The CDR3 sequence is 15 residues long. Germline loops: CDR1 KGHSH, CDR2 LQKENI. Study-wide points: HLA-A and HLA-B allele assignments for most subjects were reportedly predicted accurately using TCR beta sequences. Prior analysis indicated that the majority of TCR beta V segments exhibited productivity approximately 87% or approximately 30% of the time. A later analysis associated 15,000 to 20,000 TCR beta sequences with HLA alleles at a 0.05 false discovery rate.

This chain connects TRBV18 to TRBJ2-1, with D unclear. This receptor was identified in a female donor in good health and CMV-seronegative. Material: PBMCs. CDR3 in DNA: TGTGCCAGCTCACCACCCGGTGTTTCCTACAATGAGCAGTTCTTC. Amino acid sequence: CASSPPGVSYNEQFF.